This T cell receptor beta chain was documented in a study of Graves' ophthalmopathy and Graves' hyperthyroidism. This clonotype showed up many times. The DNA is omitted, as the CDR3 cannot be located on it reliably, and the CDR3 follows TCRdb's listing. The CDR3 spans 17 amino acids, including both terminal residues. The germline V gene has CDR1 LGHNT and CDR2 FRNRAP. If no ophthalmopathy appeared within 18 months of follow-up, hyperthyroidism was termed stable. TCR beta CDR3 amplification used RNA transcripts. Scientists carried out first-round RT-PCR using HTBI primers and then a second-round multiplex PCR. TCRdb recomputed calls from the multiplex PCR reads with MiXCR, one row per CDR3 protein. The profile covers about 620,000 distinct CDR3 sequences, with 22% appearing a single time and roughly 7.4% taken by the ten largest.

The sequenced sample consisted of peripheral blood. This TCR was sampled from a woman aged 18-30 years with stable Graves' hyperthyroidism. Some clones in this sample may be carry-over from other donors' samples. V and J are TRBV12-5 and TRBJ1-5; the table's TRBD1 call for D was not verified on the DNA. Here the CDR3 reads CASGLVMGQPWGQPQHF.